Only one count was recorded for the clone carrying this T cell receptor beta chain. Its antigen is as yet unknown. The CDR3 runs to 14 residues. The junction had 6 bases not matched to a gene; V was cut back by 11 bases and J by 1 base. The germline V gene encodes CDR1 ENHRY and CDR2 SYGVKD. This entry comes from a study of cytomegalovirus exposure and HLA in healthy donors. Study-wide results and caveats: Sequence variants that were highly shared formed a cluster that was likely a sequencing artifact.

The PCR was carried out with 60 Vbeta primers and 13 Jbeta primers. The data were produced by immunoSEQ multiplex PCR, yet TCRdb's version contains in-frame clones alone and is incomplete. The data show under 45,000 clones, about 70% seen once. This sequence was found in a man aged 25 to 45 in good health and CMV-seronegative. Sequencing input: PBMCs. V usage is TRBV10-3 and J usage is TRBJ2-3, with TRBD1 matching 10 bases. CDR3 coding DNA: TGTGCCTTATCCGGGACAGGGGGCACAGATACGCAGTATTTT. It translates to CALSGTGGTDTQYF.